A selection of T cell receptor beta chains follows, all from one sample in a study of blood T cell repertoires in COVID-19. Method: immunoSEQ multiplex PCR; TCRdb's copy keeps in-frame clones and lacks some. The data hold roughly 180,000 clones, with roughly 88% observed a single time. Sequencing was carried out using PBMCs or T cells enriched from blood (not recorded which). These receptor sequences come from a woman in her thirties who had recovered from COVID-19. CDR3s include the opening cysteine and the closing phenylalanine or tryptophan. The order of the fields is D gene, CDR3 length, clone size, J gene, V gene, CDR3 DNA, CDR3 protein. The D gene is left open where the match is weak. Where a row states a size, it is once, few, many or the class of an expanded clone; other rows omit it.

D: TRBD1
length: 18
size: once
J: TRBJ2-2
V: TRBV13
DNA: TGTGCCAGCAGCTTAGGCCAAAGGGGGCTCCGCTGGGCCGGGGAGCTGTTTTTT
CDR3: CASSLGQRGLRWAGELFF

D: TRBD2
length: 19
size: .
J: TRBJ2-7
V: TRBV15
DNA: TGTGCCACCAGCAGCGGACTACTAGCGGGAGGGCCCCAAGGGTACGAGCAGTACTTC
CDR3: CATSSGLLAGGPQGYEQYF

D: .
length: 13
size: .
J: TRBJ2-7
V: TRBV11-2
DNA: TGTGCCAGCAGCTTAGACAGCGTTTACGAGCAGTACTTC
CDR3: CASSLDSVYEQYF

D: .
length: 17
size: .
J: TRBJ2-2
V: TRBV7-2
DNA: TGTGCCAGCAGCCCGCTGGAAAAAATGGGAGACGCCGGGGAGCTGTTTTTT
CDR3: CASSPLEKMGDAGELFF

D: TRBD1
length: 16
size: .
J: TRBJ2-7
V: TRBV6-1
DNA: TGTGCCAGCAGTGTATCAGACAGGGGGCTAGCCTACGAGCAGTACTTC
CDR3: CASSVSDRGLAYEQYF

D: TRBD1
length: 16
size: .
J: TRBJ2-7
V: TRBV10-1
DNA: TGCGCCAGCAAAGGGGAAGACAGGGGGGTATCCTACGAGCAGTACTTC
CDR3: CASKGEDRGVSYEQYF

D: TRBD1
length: 15
size: .
J: TRBJ1-4
V: TRBV2
DNA: TGTGCCAGCAGTGGTACAGGGGTCCCTAATGAAAAACTGTTTTTT
CDR3: CASSGTGVPNEKLFF

D: TRBD1
length: 15
size: .
J: TRBJ2-7
V: TRBV27
DNA: TGTGCCAGCAGTTGGGGGGGGACAGGGATCTACGAGCAGTACTTC
CDR3: CASSWGGTGIYEQYF

D: TRBD1
length: 14
size: .
J: TRBJ2-7
V: TRBV27
DNA: TGTGCCAGCAGTCCCACAGGGGCCACCTACGAGCAGTACTTC
CDR3: CASSPTGATYEQYF

D: .
length: 16
size: .
J: TRBJ2-4
V: TRBV4-2
DNA: TGTGCCAGCAGCCAAGTTCAGGGTTTAGCCAAAAACATTCAGTACTTC
CDR3: CASSQVQGLAKNIQYF

D: .
length: 14
size: .
J: TRBJ1-5
V: TRBV28
DNA: TGTGCCAGCACCACAGGGCCCGGGGCTCAGCCCCAGCATTTT
CDR3: CASTTGPGAQPQHF

D: TRBD1
length: 15
size: .
J: TRBJ1-2
V: TRBV27
DNA: TGTGCCAGCAGCACTACGATGACAGGGAGCTATGGCTACACCTTC
CDR3: CASSTTMTGSYGYTF

D: TRBD1
length: 14
size: .
J: TRBJ1-2
V: TRBV19
DNA: TGTGCCAGTAGTATAGGGGACAGAGGGTTTGGCTACACCTTC
CDR3: CASSIGDRGFGYTF

D: TRBD1
length: 16
size: .
J: TRBJ1-6
V: TRBV18
DNA: TGTGCCAGCTCACCAGGGACAGGGGGCGCAGGATCACCCCTCCACTTT
CDR3: CASSPGTGGAGSPLHF

D: .
length: 10
size: .
J: TRBJ2-5
V: TRBV23-1
DNA: TGCGCCAGCAGTCGGCAGACCCAGTACTTC
CDR3: CASSRQTQYF

D: TRBD2
length: 18
size: .
J: TRBJ2-2
V: TRBV3-1/TRBV3-2
DNA: TGTGCCAGCAGCCACGTGCCGGGGACTAGCGGGAGAGCCGGGGAGCTGTTTTTT
CDR3: CASSHVPGTSGRAGELFF

D: TRBD1
length: 13
size: once
J: TRBJ2-5
V: TRBV6-5
DNA: TGTGCCAGCAGGGGACAGACTCAAGAGACCCAGTACTTC
CDR3: CASRGQTQETQYF

D: TRBD2
length: 17
size: once
J: TRBJ2-4
V: TRBV11-2
DNA: TGTGCCAGCAGCTTAGTAACTAGCGGAGGGGGAGCAAACATTCAGTACTTC
CDR3: CASSLVTSGGGANIQYF

D: TRBD2
length: 14
size: .
J: TRBJ2-5
V: TRBV2
DNA: TGTGCCACCGGGGGGTTAGAGGGAAGGGAGACCCAGTACTTC
CDR3: CATGGLEGRETQYF

D: .
length: 15
size: .
J: TRBJ1-6
V: TRBV7-8
DNA: TGTGCCAGCAGCTTACTAAGGGGGTATAATTCACCCCTCCACTTT
CDR3: CASSLLRGYNSPLHF

D: .
length: 16
size: .
J: TRBJ1-5
V: TRBV10-3
DNA: TGTGCCATCAGTGAGTCTAAAGGGGCTAACAATCAGCCCCAGCATTTT
CDR3: CAISESKGANNQPQHF

D: TRBD2
length: 15
size: .
J: TRBJ2-2
V: TRBV13
DNA: TGTGCCAGCAGCACTCTAGCGGGAGACACCGGGGAGCTGTTTTTT
CDR3: CASSTLAGDTGELFF

D: .
length: 15
size: .
J: TRBJ2-2
V: TRBV10-1
DNA: TGCGCCAGCAGTTCCGACAGAGCAAACACCGGGGAGCTGTTTTTT
CDR3: CASSSDRANTGELFF

D: TRBD1
length: 13
size: .
J: TRBJ1-2
V: TRBV29-1
DNA: TGCAGCGTTGTTGGAGGGGGCGGCTATGGCTACACCTTC
CDR3: CSVVGGGGYGYTF

D: TRBD2
length: 17
size: .
J: TRBJ2-1
V: TRBV30
DNA: TGTGCCTGGAGTCTACGGACTAGCGGGAGAGGCGCGACTGAGCAGTTCTTC
CDR3: CAWSLRTSGRGATEQFF

D: TRBD1
length: 15
size: .
J: TRBJ1-4
V: TRBV2
DNA: TGTGCCAGCCAAGGACAGGGGTGGTCTAATGAAAAACTGTTTTTT
CDR3: CASQGQGWSNEKLFF

D: TRBD2
length: 17
size: .
J: TRBJ2-1
V: TRBV24-1
DNA: TGTGCCACCAGTGACCCTGGGACTAGCGGGAGTATGAATGAGCAGTTCTTC
CDR3: CATSDPGTSGSMNEQFF

D: .
length: 16
size: many
J: TRBJ2-2
V: TRBV5-4
DNA: TGTGCCAGCAGCTTGGACGGAGGGGCAGTTGCCGGGGAGCTGTTTTTT
CDR3: CASSLDGGAVAGELFF

D: TRBD1
length: 14
size: .
J: TRBJ2-7
V: TRBV6-5
DNA: TGTGCCAGCAGGAGGACAGGGGGGGCCTACGAGCAGTACTTC
CDR3: CASRRTGGAYEQYF

D: .
length: 14
size: few
J: TRBJ1-4
V: TRBV19
DNA: TGTGCCAGTAGTCAGGTCGGGGCTAATGAAAAACTGTTTTTT
CDR3: CASSQVGANEKLFF

D: .
length: 16
size: .
J: TRBJ2-7
V: TRBV2
DNA: TGTGCCAGCAGTGAATTCGGGAACTCCGATTCCTACGAGCAGTACTTC
CDR3: CASSEFGNSDSYEQYF

D: .
length: 12
size: .
J: TRBJ2-1
V: TRBV2
DNA: TGTGCCAGCAGCCTAGGACTCAATGAGCAGTTCTTC
CDR3: CASSLGLNEQFF

D: TRBD2
length: 13
size: .
J: TRBJ2-7
V: TRBV6-5
DNA: TGTGCCATACTGATAGGGACTAGCTACGAGCAGTACTTC
CDR3: CAILIGTSYEQYF

D: .
length: 14
size: .
J: TRBJ2-7
V: TRBV18
DNA: TGTGCCAGCTCACCTCAGGGCAGCACCTACGAGCAGTACTTC
CDR3: CASSPQGSTYEQYF

D: .
length: 16
size: .
J: TRBJ1-3
V: TRBV2
DNA: TGTGCCAGCAGGAGGTCGGATACAGGGTCGGGAAACACCATATATTTT
CDR3: CASRRSDTGSGNTIYF

D: .
length: 14
size: .
J: TRBJ2-1
V: TRBV14
DNA: TGTGCCAGCAGCCTCCCGCCCCGTAACGGTGAGCAGTTCTTC
CDR3: CASSLPPRNGEQFF

D: .
length: 12
size: once
J: TRBJ1-2
V: TRBV5-6
DNA: TGTGCCAGCAGCCAAAATAACTATGGCTACACCTTC
CDR3: CASSQNNYGYTF

D: TRBD2
length: 17
size: .
J: TRBJ2-3
V: TRBV11-2
DNA: TGTGCCAGCAGTTTTAGAGCTAGCGGGAACATCCCAGATACGCAGTATTTT
CDR3: CASSFRASGNIPDTQYF

D: TRBD1
length: 15
size: .
J: TRBJ1-1
V: TRBV18
DNA: TGTGCCAGCTCACCCGCGAGGGGGCGGGACACTGAAGCTTTCTTT
CDR3: CASSPARGRDTEAFF

D: TRBD1
length: 14
size: .
J: TRBJ2-1
V: TRBV3-1/TRBV3-2
DNA: TGTGCCAGCAGCGCCGGACAGGGGGTCGATGAGCAGTTCTTC
CDR3: CASSAGQGVDEQFF

D: .
length: 12
size: .
J: TRBJ1-2
V: TRBV12-3/TRBV12-4
DNA: TGTGCCAGCAGCCAGGGGTTTGATGGCTACACCTTC
CDR3: CASSQGFDGYTF

D: TRBD2
length: 14
size: .
J: TRBJ2-1
V: TRBV27
DNA: TGTGCCAGCAGTTCTTATTTAGCGGGGAATGAGCAGTTCTTC
CDR3: CASSSYLAGNEQFF

D: .
length: 14
size: .
J: TRBJ2-7
V: TRBV18
DNA: TGTGCCAGCTCACCAGGAGCGGGCCCCTACGAGCAGTACTTC
CDR3: CASSPGAGPYEQYF

D: .
length: 14
size: .
J: TRBJ1-1
V: TRBV27
DNA: TGTGCCAGCAGTGAGGGCTTGGAGAACACTGAAGCTTTCTTT
CDR3: CASSEGLENTEAFF

D: .
length: 13
size: .
J: TRBJ2-3
V: TRBV29-1
DNA: TGCAGCTCCGAAGAGACTTCACGGATAACGCAGTATTTT
CDR3: CSSEETSRITQYF

D: TRBD2
length: 18
size: .
J: TRBJ2-1
V: TRBV28
DNA: TGTGCCAGCAGTCAACCAGTGAGGCGGCTAGCGGGACGCAATGAGCAGTTCTTC
CDR3: CASSQPVRRLAGRNEQFF

D: .
length: 17
size: .
J: TRBJ2-7
V: TRBV3-1/TRBV3-2
DNA: TGTGCCAGCAGCCAGCGGAATAGAAAGGGAGTCTCCTACGAGCAGTACTTC
CDR3: CASSQRNRKGVSYEQYF

D: TRBD2
length: 16
size: .
J: TRBJ2-1
V: TRBV10-3
DNA: TGTGCCATCGGTAATGGCGGGAGGAGCTCCTACAATGAGCAGTTCTTC
CDR3: CAIGNGGRSSYNEQFF